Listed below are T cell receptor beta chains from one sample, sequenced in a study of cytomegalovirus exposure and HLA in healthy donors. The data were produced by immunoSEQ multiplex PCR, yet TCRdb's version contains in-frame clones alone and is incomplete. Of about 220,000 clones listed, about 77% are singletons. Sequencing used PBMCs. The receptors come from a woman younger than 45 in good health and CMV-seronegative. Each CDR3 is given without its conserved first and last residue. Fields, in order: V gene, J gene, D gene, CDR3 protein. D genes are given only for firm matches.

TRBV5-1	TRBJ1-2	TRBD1	ASSLGLNQGQGANYGYT
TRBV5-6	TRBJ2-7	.	ASSLRRSGITGREQY
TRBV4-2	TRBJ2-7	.	ASSQGVTKFYEQY
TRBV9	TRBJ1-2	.	ASSLTARGANYGYT
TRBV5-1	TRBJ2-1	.	ASSLGSSYNEQF
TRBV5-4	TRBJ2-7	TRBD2	ASSFALAGGRSYEQY
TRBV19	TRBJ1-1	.	ASSIGRLNTEAF
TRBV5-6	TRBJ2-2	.	ASSPPGHLTGELF
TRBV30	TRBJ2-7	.	AWTPGGIGEQY
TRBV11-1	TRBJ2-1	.	ASSLLDEQF
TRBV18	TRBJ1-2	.	ASSPPDGIFFYGYT
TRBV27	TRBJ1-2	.	ASADSPPEVYGYT
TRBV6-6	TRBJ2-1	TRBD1	ASSSPGTVYNEQF
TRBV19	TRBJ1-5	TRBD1	ASTSVWTGNGWSNQPQH
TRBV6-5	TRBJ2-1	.	ASSPPGAYNEQF
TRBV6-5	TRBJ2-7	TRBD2	ASRPTASGSYEQY
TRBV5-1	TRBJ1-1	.	ASSQGPANTEAF
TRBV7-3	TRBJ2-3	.	ASSLTGLNTDTQY
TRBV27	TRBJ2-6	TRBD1	ASSLSGQGVDGANVLT
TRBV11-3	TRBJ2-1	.	ASSLRSGPYNEQF
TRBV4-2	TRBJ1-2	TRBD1	ASSQIMGQSLKDYGYT
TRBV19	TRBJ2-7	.	ASSRGKGGYEQY